The clone carrying this T cell receptor (beta chain) was counted only a few times. Tumor tissue was taken before any definitive surgery or chemotherapy was given. The sample belongs to a study of high-grade serous ovarian cancer treatment subgroups. This table comes from immunoSEQ multiplex PCR, and its TCRdb copy is limited to in-frame clones, with some not included. The sample lists about 39,000 clones; around 80% were seen once. Germline CDR1 reads GTSNPN; CDR2 reads SVGIG (reference sequence). V lost 5 bases, J lost 3 bases, and 16 bases lay in between. This CDR3 comprises 14 residues. What was sequenced was tumor tissue. This chain uses TRBV30 with TRBJ1-2; the D is unclear. The receptor's source is a human donor with high-grade serous ovarian cancer. CDR3 DNA sequence: TGTGCCTGGTGGCAGAGAGTAGGACACTATGGCTACACCTTC. Protein product: CAWWQRVGHYGYTF.